This T cell receptor beta chain was sequenced in a study of OX40 agonist ivuxolimab in advanced cancers. Per germline, CDR1 MNHNY and CDR2 SVGAGI (reference sequence). The CDR3 is 13 residues long. Trimming removed 7 bases at V and 4 bases at J, with 14 bases between. A remark on this clone: Its antigen is not known.

Using immunoSEQ multiplex PCR, the repertoire was profiled, and TCRdb retains in-frame clones only, with some absent. This table has 70,000 to 90,000 clones, around nine tenths appearing once. Study-level results: Expanded clones were, on average, more numerous in CD8+ T cells than in CD4+.

V and J are TRBV6-6 and TRBJ2-7, with D perhaps being TRBD1 or TRBD2 (7 bases each). The sequenced sample was CD4+ or CD8+ T cells sorted from blood, obtained in a trial of the OX40 agonist ivuxolimab. The origin of this receptor is an adult with an advanced solid tumor such as melanoma, head and neck, liver or kidney cancer. CDR3 protein: CASTGEGAYEQYF. The CDR3 region has the DNA TGTGCCAGCACCGGGGAGGGGGCGTACGAGCAGTACTTC.